The TCR beta chain under discussion was sequenced for a study of cytomegalovirus exposure and HLA in healthy donors. Overall study findings and caveats: An analysis that was carried out later associated approximately 17,000 TCR beta sequences with HLA alleles at 0.05 false discovery rate. Generally TCR sequences proved uncommon, though certain public TCRs appeared in numerous donors. Cytomegalovirus status was reportedly diagnosed by the classifier with high sensitivity and specificity.

In the case of this clone: Its antigen is undetermined. One end of the junction does not line up with germline, which may come from a read error.

Germline V gene data show CDR1 as SGHDN and CDR2 as FVKESK. The length of the CDR3 is 14 residues. The PCR was carried out with 60 Vbeta primers and 13 Jbeta primers. Method: immunoSEQ multiplex PCR; TCRdb's copy keeps in-frame clones and lacks some. The sample shows approximately 160,000 clones, 68% of them seen only once. The sample consisted of PBMCs. The sequence was collected from a woman aged 40 to 50 in good health and CMV-seropositive. This chain joins TRBV14 and TRBJ2-5; TRBD2 might be the D (5 bases). The chain's CDR3 is CASGQKERVETQYF. As DNA, the CDR3 is TGTGCCAGCGGCCAAAAGGAGAGGGTAGAGACCCAGTACTTC. The full variable domain, completed using reference TRBV14 and TRBJ2-5, is EAGVTQFPSHSVIEKGQTVTLRCDPISGHDNLYWYRRVMGKEIKFLLHFVKESKQDESGMPNNRFLAERTGGTYSTLKVQPAELEDSGVYFCASGQKERVETQYFGPGTRLLVL.